Below are 27 T cell receptor beta chains sequenced from a single sample in a study of cytomegalovirus exposure and HLA in healthy donors. The primer mix had 60 Vbeta and 13 Jbeta primers. Sequencing used immunoSEQ multiplex PCR; TCRdb keeps in-frame clones, though not all of them. The table includes 150,000 or so clones, 70% to 80% detected once. Sequences were obtained from PBMCs. The origin of the receptors is a man aged 45-65 years in good health and CMV-seropositive.

J is TRBJ1-2 and V is TRBV25-1; no clear D. This CDR3 is built from 12 residues. Germline V CDR1 and CDR2: MGHDK, SYGVNS. Trimming removed 2 bases at V and 4 bases at J, with 5 bases between. CDR3: CASSEAAYGYTF. CDR3 bases: TGTGCCAGCAGTGAAGCGGCCTATGGCTACACCTTC.

CDR3: CASSEAAYNEQFF. The CDR3 DNA reads TGTGCCAGCAGTGAGGCGGCTTACAATGAGCAGTTCTTC. The chain joins TRBV6-4 to TRBJ2-1, with D uncertain. CDR1 MRHNA and CDR2 SNTAGT come from the germline V gene. V shed 3 bases and J shed 4 bases, with 7 bases lying between them. This CDR3 has 13 amino acids.

This rearrangement joins TRBV28 to TRBJ2-1, with D perhaps matching TRBD2 (6 bases). Trimming left V 3 bases short and J 9 bases short, with 15 bases between. This CDR3 contains 14 residues. CDR1 is MDHEN, CDR2 SYDVKM, per germline. CDR3 sequence: CASSLIWASAEQFF. For the CDR3, the DNA is TGTGCCAGCAGTTTGATTTGGGCTAGCGCTGAGCAGTTCTTC.

This clone was seen more than once but under ten times. The chain carries TRBV4-1 and TRBJ2-2; 7 bases line up with TRBD1. CDR3 length: 16 amino acids. From germline, CDR1 is MGHRA and CDR2 YSYEKL. The ends lost 1 base at V and 4 bases at J; junction bases unmatched: 6. The CDR3 region has the DNA TGCGCCAGCAGCCAAGTCGACAGGGCCGGCACCGGGGAGCTGTTTTTT. This translates into CASSQVDRAGTGELFF.

The chain is built from TRBV7-8 and TRBJ2-7, with 7 nucleotides matching TRBD2. The germline CDR1 and CDR2 sequences are SGHVS and FQNEAQ. After removal of 4 bases from V and 4 bases from J, the junction contained 7 bases not matched to a gene. This CDR3 has 14 residues. The CDR3 spells CASSSTREGYEQYF. CDR3 DNA: TGTGCCAGCAGCTCAACAAGGGAGGGTTACGAGCAGTACTTC.

The V and J genes are TRBV7-9 and TRBJ1-1, with D possibly matching TRBD1 (6 bases). Between the trimmed V and J ends, which lost 4 bases and 3 bases, there was a span of 18 bases. This CDR3 region has 16 residues. Germline V gene data show CDR1 as SEHNR and CDR2 as FQNEAQ (reference sequence). The CDR3 here is CASSSPYRAEDTEAFF. CDR3 DNA sequence: TGTGCCAGCAGCTCCCCCTACAGGGCGGAAGACACTGAAGCTTTCTTT.

The sample holds a few counts of this clone. The rearrangement links TRBV19 to TRBJ1-6; TRBD1 agrees at 8 bases. With V trimmed by 4 bases and J by 10 bases, 15 bases remained unmatched. The CDR3 extends over 17 amino acids. Germline V CDR1 and CDR2: LNHDA, SQIVND (reference sequence). CDR3 in amino acids: CASSRSRDRIGTSPLHF. CDR3 nucleotides: TGTGCCAGTAGTAGGAGCCGGGACAGGATTGGAACCTCACCCCTCCACTTT. Drawing the rest from reference TRBV19 and TRBJ1-6, the complete variable domain is DGGITQSPKYLFRKEGQNVTLSCEQNLNHDAMYWYRQDPGQGLRLIYYSQIVNDFQKGDIAEGYSVSREKKESFPLTVTSAQKNPTAFYLCASSRSRDRIGTSPLHFGNGTRLTVT.

This sequence joins TRBV7-8 and TRBJ2-2; D may be TRBD2 (5 bases). Germline-derived CDR1 and CDR2 are SGHVS and FQNEAQ. The CDR3 is 16 residues long. The V end lost 5 bases, the J end lost 1 base, and 14 bases lay between the germline ends. CDR3 sequence: CASSPHPRENTGELFF. CDR3 DNA: TGTGCCAGCAGCCCCCACCCCCGGGAGAACACCGGGGAGCTGTTTTTT.

This rearrangement joins TRBV4-2 to TRBJ2-5, with D possibly matching TRBD1 (7 bases). The germline V and J ends were trimmed by 1 base and 5 bases, with 17 bases remaining between them. Germline assignment: CDR1 LGHNA and CDR2 YNFKEQ. The length of the CDR3 is 16 residues. DNA for the CDR3: TGTGCCAGCAGCCAAGGAAGAGCAGGGGGAGGTGAGACCCAGTACTTC. This codes for CASSQGRAGGGETQYF.

This chain connects TRBV30 to TRBJ1-5; no clear D. There are 14 residues in the CDR3. Germline CDR1 and CDR2: GTSNPN and SVGIG (reference sequence). The V gene lost 2 bases and the J gene lost 5 bases, with 13 bases spanning the gap. The CDR3 nucleotides read TGTGCCTGGAGTAAGTCCTCCGGTTATCAGCCCCAGCATTTT. The encoded protein is CAWSKSSGYQPQHF.

J is TRBJ1-1 and V is TRBV7-2; D possibly corresponds to TRBD1 (5 bases). This CDR3 contains 15 residues. V shed 1 base and J shed 4 bases, with 13 bases lying between them. Germline CDR1 reads SGHTA; CDR2 reads FQGNSA. CDR3 sequence: CASSLVPGGGTEAFF. Here the CDR3 DNA reads TGTGCCAGCAGCTTAGTCCCGGGGGGGGGCACTGAAGCTTTCTTT.

This clone was found a few times. The chain has TRBV7-9 and TRBJ2-3; TRBD2 matches at 10 bases. The CDR3 covers 17 residues. V lost 1 base to trimming and J lost 5 bases; unmatched junction nucleotides: 9. CDR1 SEHNR and CDR2 FQNEAQ come from the germline V gene (reference sequence). The CDR3 nucleotides are TGTGCCAGCAGCTTAGGGGAAGCGGGGGGGCCGGGAGATACGCAGTATTTT. Its protein is CASSLGEAGGPGDTQYF.

The chain has TRBV11-2 and TRBJ1-2; 7 bases are a match to TRBD1. The CDR3 has 15 residues. With 2 bases clipped from V and 5 bases from J, the junction kept 8 bases outside the gene matches. Germline V gives CDR1 SGHAT, CDR2 FQNNGV. Here the CDR3 DNA reads TGTGCCAGCAGCTTAACCCGACAGGGCAGATATGGCTACACCTTC. Residues: CASSLTRQGRYGYTF.

The genes are TRBV7-9 and TRBJ2-7, with 9 bases that match TRBD1. Germline V gives CDR1 SEHNR, CDR2 FQNEAQ (reference sequence). V lost 4 bases to trimming and J lost 5 bases; unmatched junction nucleotides: 6. The CDR3 runs to 14 residues. The CDR3 protein is CASSSGQGNDEQYF. As DNA, the CDR3 is TGTGCCAGCAGCTCGGGACAGGGTAACGACGAGCAGTACTTC.

This chain uses TRBV2 with TRBJ2-2; 11 positions match TRBD1. The germline CDR1 and CDR2 sequences are SNHLY and FYNNEI. The CDR3 is made up of 18 amino acids. V lost 6 bases, J lost 6 bases, and 15 bases stayed unmatched. In DNA, the CDR3 is TGTGCCAGCAGAGAGAGGGTTTATATGGGACAGGGGGCCGGGGAGCTGTTTTTT. Translated, it gives CASRERVYMGQGAGELFF.

The chain uses TRBV25-1 and TRBJ1-3, with no clear D. V was clipped by 2 bases and J by 6 bases, with 11 bases between them. Germline V gene data show CDR1 as MGHDK and CDR2 as SYGVNS. There are 14 residues in the CDR3. CDR3 bases: TGTGCCAGCAGTGAAACGGGGAGAAAAAACACCATATATTTT. Translated: CASSETGRKNTIYF.

The chain is built from TRBV5-1 and TRBJ2-5; D is undetermined. The germline CDR1 and CDR2 sequences are SGHRS and YFSETQ. V was trimmed by 1 base and J by 3 bases, leaving 13 bases between them. The CDR3 is made up of 15 amino acids. The chain's CDR3 is CASSLHLPGEETQYF. The CDR3 DNA follows: TGCGCCAGCAGCTTGCATTTACCGGGTGAAGAGACCCAGTACTTC. The whole variable domain, filled in from reference TRBV5-1 and TRBJ2-5, reads KAGVTQTPRYLIKTRGQQVTLSCSPISGHRSVSWYQQTPGQGLQFLFEYFSETQRNKGNFPGRFSGRQFSNSRSEMNVSTLELGDSALYLCASSLHLPGEETQYFGPGTRLLVL.

The genes are TRBV6-5 and TRBJ1-2; 9 bases map to TRBD1. The CDR3 length is 12 residues. From germline, CDR1 is MNHEY and CDR2 SVGAGI. Trimming took 5 bases from V and 10 from J; bases not matched to a gene: 5. In DNA form, the CDR3 reads TGTGCCAGCAGTGCCGGGACAGGGCACTACACCTTC. It yields the protein CASSAGTGHYTF.

The chain employs TRBV5-1 and TRBJ1-5, with D possibly being TRBD1 (5 bases). V was shortened by 4 bases and J by 4 bases, with 9 bases between the two germline ends. The CDR3 contains 13 residues. CDR1 and CDR2 (germline): SGHRS, YFSETQ. The CDR3 nucleotides are TGCGCCAGCAGCGACGGACAAAATCAGCCCCAGCATTTT. This encodes CASSDGQNQPQHF.

The chain couples TRBV15 to TRBJ1-2; D call uncertain. Germline-derived CDR1 and CDR2 are LNHNV and YYDKDF (reference sequence). The CDR3 is 12 amino acids. Trimming shortened V by 0 bases and J by 8 bases, and 7 bases separated the two germline ends. The CDR3 DNA reads TGTGCCACCAGCAGAGAAGTCGGGGGCTACACCTTC. The encoded protein is CATSREVGGYTF.

The CDR3 DNA follows: TGCGCCAGCTCCGCTAGCGGGGGGCCAAACCCGGGTACGCAGTATTTT. Encoded protein: CASSASGGPNPGTQYF. The V call is TRBV10-1, the J call TRBJ2-3; TRBD2 matches 11 bases. The V gene end was trimmed by 8 bases and the J gene end by 8 bases; junction bases not matched to a gene: 15. Germline CDR1 WNHNN, CDR2 SYGVQD (reference sequence). CDR3 length: 16 residues.

The chain employs TRBV5-4 and TRBJ2-4, with a weak D call TRBD2 (7 bases). The V and J ends lost 3 bases and 9 bases respectively, with 13 bases between them. The germline CDR1 and CDR2 sequences are SGHNT and YYREEE (reference sequence). There are 13 residues in the CDR3. CDR3 coding DNA: TGTGCCAGCAGCTCCCGGGGGGCAGGCATTCAGTACTTC. It translates to CASSSRGAGIQYF.

The CDR3 loop is CASSRGQSSPLHF. The DNA for the CDR3 is TGTGCCAGCAGCCGGGGACAGTCCTCACCCCTCCACTTT. The genes are TRBV27 and TRBJ1-6, with TRBD1 matching over 7 bases. This CDR3 is 13 amino acids long. V lost 6 bases and J lost 10; bases outside the gene matches: 6. CDR1 and CDR2 (germline): MNHEY, SMNVEV (reference sequence).

The rearrangement joins TRBV5-1 to TRBJ2-7, with a possible D match to TRBD1 (6 bases). The V gene lost 4 bases and the J gene lost 1 base, with 15 bases spanning the gap. Germline assignment: CDR1 SGHRS and CDR2 YFSETQ. The CDR3 is 15 amino acids. In nucleotides, the CDR3 is TGCGCCAGCAGCACCGCAGGGGCGCAGTCCTACGAGCAGTACTTC. Translation gives CASSTAGAQSYEQYF.

Remarks on this clone: The same CDR3 can be traced to other DNA sequences in this sample. J is TRBJ2-5 and V is TRBV9; perhaps TRBD2 as D (6 bases). Trimming left V 2 bases short and J 1 base short, with 12 bases between. The CDR3 is 15 residues long. Germline V gene sequence: CDR1 SGDLS, CDR2 YYNGEE. The CDR3 loop is CASSVAGGLQETQYF. The DNA for the CDR3 is TGTGCCAGCAGCGTGGCCGGGGGACTCCAAGAGACCCAGTACTTC.

This clone was recorded only once. The chain uses TRBV14 and TRBJ2-1; tentative D call: TRBD2 (6 bases). The ends were cut back, 1 base at V and 4 bases at J, with 11 bases in the middle. The CDR3 has 15 residues. Germline assignment: CDR1 SGHDN and CDR2 FVKESK. CDR3 in DNA: TGTGCCAGCAGCCAAGCGGCGGGGATGTACAATGAGCAGTTCTTC. Amino acids: CASSQAAGMYNEQFF.

The chain uses TRBV4-3 and TRBJ2-1; D is unclear. This CDR3 spans 15 amino acids. The germline V and J ends were trimmed by 3 bases and 4 bases, with 13 bases remaining between them. Germline lookup yields CDR1 LGHNA and CDR2 YSLEER. The CDR3 DNA follows: TGCGCCAGCAGCCACCTTCCCGACTCGTACAATGAGCAGTTCTTC. This translates into CASSHLPDSYNEQFF.